This entry features one TCR beta chain sequence. The junction had 9 bases not matched to a gene; V was cut back by 5 bases and J by 5 bases. CDR3 length: 14 residues. CDR1 and CDR2 (germline): SGHVS, FQNEAQ. This sample stems from a study of shared clonotypes between healthy human individuals. The table came from immunoSEQ multiplex PCR; TCRdb's copy has only in-frame clones and leaves some out. The table lists over 2 million clones, 85% to 95% of them singletons, with around 0.4% in the top ten. The rearrangement uses TRBV7-8 and TRBJ2-7; 7 positions agree with TRBD2. Sequenced: naive CD4+ T cells from PBMCs. Subset: CD45RA+ positively selected. The sequence derives from a man aged 18 to 29 in good health. Some clones in this sample may be carry-over from other donors' samples. CDR3 in amino acids: CASSLRGRENEQYF. In DNA form, the CDR3 reads TGTGCCAGCAGCCTGCGGGGGAGGGAAAACGAGCAGTACTTC.